This passage covers 28 T cell receptor beta chains from one sample sequenced in a study of T-cell memory formation after mild COVID-19 listed by TCRdb under 2021. Library creation used 5' RACE. For sequencing, an Illumina NovaSeq 6000 was employed. The public sequencing data were trimmed at Q25 with fastp and processed into clonotypes with MiXCR by TCRdb, which kept only in-frame beta chains. Records with the same CDR3 protein are collapsed into one entry carrying the most frequent genes and DNA. This sample gives some 280,000 distinct CDR3 sequences in total; 16% of them show up just once. 20% to 25% of the sample comes from the top ten. The sample was PBMCs or a T cell subset sorted from them (not recorded which). The source of these receptors is a young man who had mild COVID-19 (a few samples of this study predate the infection). The sample titles of this study are shuffled in the database, so cell type and time point are left out; the donor was told from shared clones.

At least ten counts were recorded for this clonotype. This sequence joins TRBV20-1 and TRBJ2-1; 7 bases agree with TRBD2. The germline gives CDR1 DFQATT, CDR2 SNEGSKA (reference sequence). V was clipped by 2 bases and J by 7 bases; unmatched bases: 11. CDR3 length: 15 amino acids. The CDR3 sequence is CSARFSYRGVNEQFF. The CDR3 nucleotides read TGCAGTGCTAGATTCTCCTACCGGGGGGTGAATGAGCAGTTCTTC.

The genes are TRBV6-6 and TRBJ1-1; D may be TRBD1 (5 bases). V was cut by 6 bases and J by 5 bases, with 19 bases left in between. CDR3 length equals 15 residues. Germline CDR1 reads MNHNY; CDR2 reads SVGAGI (reference sequence). The CDR3 reads CASSRLYGGGTEAFF. The DNA of the CDR3 is TGTGCCAGCAGCCGGTTATACGGGGGAGGGACTGAAGCTTTCTTT.

The sample holds a few counts of this clonotype. V is TRBV12-3 or TRBV12-4 and J is TRBJ1-6; D ambiguous. Trimming pared 8 bases from V and 14 bases from J, leaving 19 bases between. The CDR3 runs to 13 residues. DNA for the CDR3: TGTGCCAGCGGGAGGACGGCGGATAAGGCCCTCCACTTT. It encodes CASGRTADKALHF.

V gene TRBV5-1 combines with J gene TRBJ2-3; D gene uncertain. The CDR3 runs 17 residues. CDR1 and CDR2 (germline): SGHRS, YFSETQ. V lost 0 bases, J lost 0 bases, and 14 bases lay in between. The CDR3, as DNA: TGCGCCAGCAGCTTGGATGCATACGGTCCTAGCACAGATACGCAGTATTTT. Amino acid sequence: CASSLDAYGPSTDTQYF.

The chain employs TRBV12-3 or TRBV12-4 and TRBJ2-3, with 10 nucleotides matching TRBD2. V dropped 6 bases and J dropped 3; count of bases not matched to a gene: 6. There are 15 residues in the CDR3. The DNA for the CDR3 is TGTGCCAGCAGGGCTAGCGGGGGTGGAACAGATACGCAGTATTTT. Translation gives CASRASGGGTDTQYF.

This clonotype has a count of ten or more. The rearrangement links TRBV4-1 to TRBJ2-7; D is ambiguous. This CDR3 region has 14 residues. Germline CDR1 is MGHRA and CDR2 is YSYEKL. V lost 1 base and J 0 bases, leaving 7 bases between the germline ends. In nucleotides, the CDR3 is TGCGCCAGCAGCCAAGTGTACAGCTCCTACGAGCAGTACTTC. This codes for CASSQVYSSYEQYF.

This clonotype has ten or more counts. The chain joins TRBV6-1 to TRBJ1-6; 7 nucleotides agree with TRBD1. This CDR3 is built from 14 residues. The V gene end was trimmed by 8 bases and the J gene end by 7 bases; junction bases not matched to a gene: 8. The germline V gene has CDR1 MNHNS and CDR2 SASEGT. This CDR3 is CASRYLTGNSPLHF. The CDR3 DNA follows: TGTGCCAGCCGATATCTGACAGGGAATTCACCCCTCCACTTT.

The chain couples TRBV7-9 to TRBJ1-1; D not certain. The CDR3 covers 19 residues. V dropped 0 bases and J dropped 1 base, with 21 bases sitting between them. Germline V gives CDR1 SEHNR, CDR2 FQNEAQ (reference sequence). In DNA form, the CDR3 reads TGTGCCAGCAGCTTAGCTCGCAGTTGGATTGGCCTGGGGAACACTGAAGCTTTCTTT. As protein: CASSLARSWIGLGNTEAFF.

V usage is TRBV7-9 and J usage is TRBJ1-2; TRBD1 matches 8 bases. From germline, CDR1 is SEHNR and CDR2 FQNEAQ (reference sequence). Trimming cost V 5 bases and J 7 bases; bases outside gene matches: 9. This CDR3 contains 14 residues. CDR3 nucleotide sequence: TGTGCCAGCAGCGGCGGGGCAGGGGGCTCTGGCTACACCTTC. This gives the protein CASSGGAGGSGYTF.

The chain is built from TRBV7-2 and TRBJ2-1, with TRBD2 identical over 7 bases. This CDR3 comprises 13 residues. The trim removed 4 bases at V and 4 bases at J, leaving 1 base unmatched. Germline V gives CDR1 SGHTA, CDR2 FQGNSA. The CDR3 loop is CASSSAGYNEQFF. The CDR3 bases are TGTGCCAGCAGCTCAGCGGGGTACAATGAGCAGTTCTTC.

This clonotype was seen many times. V and J are TRBV7-2 and TRBJ1-5; D is uncertain. V was pared by 3 bases and J by 1 base, with 7 bases between. The CDR3 runs to 14 residues. Germline V gene sequence: CDR1 SGHTA, CDR2 FQGNSA. The CDR3 DNA is TGTGCCAGCAGCTTTGCAGTGAGCAATCAGCCCCAGCATTTT. Translating it yields CASSFAVSNQPQHF. The full variable domain, with the rest looked up from reference TRBV7-2 and TRBJ1-5, is GAGVSQSPSNKVTEKGKDVELRCDPISGHTALYWYRQSLGQGLEFLIYFQGNSAPDKSGLPSDRFSAERTGGSVSTLTIQRTQQEDSAVYLCASSFAVSNQPQHFGDGTRLSIL.

This clonotype was detected a few times. The V and J genes are TRBV5-1 and TRBJ2-5, with D possibly being TRBD2 (7 bases). The CDR3 is 13 residues long. Germline loops: CDR1 SGHRS, CDR2 YFSETQ. Trimming removed 7 bases at V and 7 bases at J, with 17 bases between. As DNA, the CDR3 is TGCGCCAGCGATCCCACAGGGAGGGGGACCCAGTACTTC. Translated: CASDPTGRGTQYF.

In its sample, this clonotype was seen a few times. J is TRBJ1-1 and V is TRBV4-1, with TRBD1 matching 9 bases. This CDR3 is built from 15 residues. The V gene end was trimmed by 6 bases and the J gene end by 1 base; junction bases not matched to a gene: 6. Germline V gene data show CDR1 as MGHRA and CDR2 as YSYEKL. Here the CDR3 reads CASRDRGVSNTEAFF. The CDR3 bases are TGCGCCAGCAGGGACAGGGGTGTTTCGAACACTGAAGCTTTCTTT.

This clonotype was detected many times. V and J are TRBV12-3 or TRBV12-4 and TRBJ2-7; 8 nucleotides match TRBD2. V shed 6 bases, J shed 0 bases, and the junction held 4 bases outside the gene matches. The CDR3 totals 14 residues. The CDR3 sequence: CASSLTSGSYEQYF. The CDR3 DNA follows: TGTGCCAGCAGCCTTACTAGCGGCTCCTACGAGCAGTACTTC.

This chain connects TRBV7-2 to TRBJ1-2; weak D call: TRBD1 (6 bases). Germline-derived CDR1 and CDR2 are SGHTA and FQGNSA. The CDR3 is made up of 15 amino acids. V dropped 5 bases and J dropped 5 bases, with 18 bases sitting between them. The DNA for the CDR3 is TGTGCCAGCAGCACCCGAGCGGGGGCGTCTTATGGCTACACCTTC. This sequence encodes CASSTRAGASYGYTF.

Only a few counts were recorded for this clonotype. The rearrangement joins TRBV29-1 to TRBJ2-3; D may be TRBD2 (5 bases). Germline CDR1 reads SQVTM; CDR2 reads ANQGSEA. The V end lost 0 bases, the J end lost 3 bases, and 7 bases lay between the germline ends. This CDR3 has 13 residues. Here the CDR3 DNA reads TGCAGCGTTGAAGAACCGGGAACAGATACGCAGTATTTT. Its protein is CSVEEPGTDTQYF.

In its sample, this clonotype was seen a few times. The rearrangement uses TRBV4-3 and TRBJ1-1; 9 nucleotides agree with TRBD1. This CDR3 region has 16 residues. Germline V lookup: CDR1 LGHNA, CDR2 YSLEER. With 1 base clipped from V and 5 bases from J, the junction kept 8 bases outside the gene matches. In DNA form, the CDR3 reads TGCGCCAGCAGCCAAGCACAGGGGGCTGGAGAGACTGAAGCTTTCTTT. As protein: CASSQAQGAGETEAFF.

This rearrangement joins TRBV3-1 to TRBJ1-5; no clear D. CDR3 length equals 14 residues. The germline CDR1 and CDR2 sequences are LGHDT and YNNKEL (reference sequence). V gave up 1 base and J gave up 7 bases, with 11 bases separating them. CDR3 sequence reads: CASSQGGGYQPQHF. In nucleotides, the CDR3 is TGTGCCAGCAGCCAAGGGGGAGGATACCAGCCCCAGCATTTT.

The rearrangement joins TRBV20-1 to TRBJ2-7, with TRBD1 matching 9 bases. The CDR3 sequence is 17 residues long. CDR1 is DFQATT and CDR2 is SNEGSKA in the germline V gene (reference sequence). Losses at the gene ends were 6 bases for V and 5 bases for J; bases not matched to a gene: 20. CDR3 region: CSASGQGRAYGTNEQYF. The CDR3 DNA reads TGCAGTGCCTCCGGACAGGGGCGGGCGTATGGGACTAACGAGCAGTACTTC.

Only a few counts were recorded for this clonotype. The chain links TRBV7-9 to TRBJ2-7; no reliable D call. Germline assignment: CDR1 SEHNR and CDR2 FQNEAQ (reference sequence). The germline V and J ends were trimmed by 5 bases and 4 bases, with 12 bases remaining between them. The CDR3 is 13 amino acids. CDR3: CASSPKGGYEQYF. DNA of the CDR3: TGTGCCAGCAGCCCAAAAGGCGGTTACGAGCAGTACTTC. The full variable domain, in which reference TRBV7-9 and TRBJ2-7 provide the parts outside the CDR3, is DTGVSQNPRHKITKRGQNVTFRCDPISEHNRLYWYRQTLGQGPEFLTYFQNEAQLEKSRLLSDRFSAERPKGSFSTLEIQRTEQGDSAMYLCASSPKGGYEQYFGPGTRLTVT.

This clonotype was detected a few times. The rearrangement uses TRBV10-3 and TRBJ1-6, with a tentative D call TRBD1 (6 bases). This CDR3 is 16 amino acids long. Germline V gene sequence: CDR1 ENHRY, CDR2 SYGVKD. Trimming left V 4 bases short and J 7 bases short, with 17 bases between. DNA for the CDR3: TGTGCCATCAGTGTTGATTTAACAACAGGGAATTCACCCCTCCACTTT. Its protein is CAISVDLTTGNSPLHF.

The genes are TRBV11-2 and TRBJ2-1, with D maybe TRBD1 (6 bases). Germline V CDR1 and CDR2: SGHAT, FQNNGV. This CDR3 region has 14 residues. The germline V and J ends were trimmed by 0 bases and 8 bases, with 11 bases remaining between them. CDR3 sequence reads: CASSLDQGRDEQFF. CDR3 nucleotides: TGTGCCAGCAGCTTAGATCAGGGGCGGGATGAGCAGTTCTTC.

V gene TRBV4-3 combines with J gene TRBJ2-2, with D perhaps TRBD2 (5 bases). Trimming shortened V by 0 bases and J by 5 bases, and 10 bases separated the two germline ends. The CDR3 runs to 15 residues. Germline CDR1 and CDR2: LGHNA and YSLEER. CDR3 in amino acids: CASSQEWSGTGELFF. The CDR3 bases are TGCGCCAGCAGCCAAGAATGGTCGGGGACCGGGGAGCTGTTTTTT.

This clonotype was picked up a small number of times. The chain links TRBV20-1 to TRBJ2-5; 11 positions agree with TRBD2. The trim removed 6 bases at V and 1 base at J, leaving 4 bases unmatched. The CDR3 is 14 residues long. CDR1 is DFQATT and CDR2 is SNEGSKA in the germline V gene (reference sequence). The CDR3 DNA is TGCAGTGCAAGACTAGCGGGAACCCAAGAGACCCAGTACTTC. This codes for CSARLAGTQETQYF.

This clonotype has a handful of counts. The rearrangement uses TRBV6-6 and TRBJ1-2; 8 bases align to TRBD1. Germline CDR1 reads MNHNY; CDR2 reads SVGAGI (reference sequence). The CDR3 length is 16 residues. The ends lost 0 bases at V and 4 bases at J; junction bases unmatched: 7. The CDR3 sequence: CASSYSKNRGIYGYTF. The CDR3, as DNA: TGTGCCAGCAGTTACTCGAAAAACAGGGGGATCTATGGCTACACCTTC.

This clonotype has a count of ten or more. V usage is TRBV5-1 and J usage is TRBJ2-5, with TRBD1 identical over 7 bases. Germline V CDR1 and CDR2: SGHRS, YFSETQ. V shed 3 bases and J 5 bases; nucleotides not matched to a gene: 4. The CDR3 runs 13 residues. The chain's CDR3 is CASSSGQLETQYF. CDR3 sequence (DNA): TGCGCCAGCAGCTCGGGACAGCTGGAGACCCAGTACTTC.

The gene calls are TRBV6-2 or TRBV6-3 and TRBJ2-6; D uncertain. The CDR3 length is 13 residues. Trimming took 8 bases from V and 4 from J, leaving 9 bases between them. Germline assignment: CDR1 MNHEY and CDR2 SVGEGT. The CDR3 DNA follows: TGTGCCAGCCAAACACCCGGGGCCAACGTCCTGACTTTC. This encodes CASQTPGANVLTF.

The chain uses TRBV4-2 and TRBJ1-4; D not certain. Looked up from germline, CDR1 is LGHNA and CDR2 is YNFKEQ. CDR3 length: 14 amino acids. The V and J ends lost 3 bases and 6 bases respectively, with 11 bases between them. The CDR3, as DNA: TGTGCCAGCAGCCAGCGCGCCCTGGATGAAAAACTGTTTTTT. It encodes CASSQRALDEKLFF.